This T cell receptor (beta chain) was observed in a study of blood T cell repertoires in COVID-19. The length of the CDR3 is 13 residues. CDR1 GTSNPN and CDR2 SVGIG come from the germline V gene (reference sequence). The V end was cut by 6 bases, the J end by 5 bases, with 13 bases between. Original processing notes: Estimates of nucleated cell counts were drawn from the amplification of reference gene primers. Generated by immunoSEQ multiplex PCR, the TCRdb table keeps only in-frame clones and is missing some. The V and J calls and clone size come from that table; D and trimming were worked out from the DNA. The sample includes some 340,000 clones, roughly 86% of them seen just once.

This clonotype originated in a woman in her twenties or thirties who had recovered from COVID-19. The sample taken for sequencing was PBMCs or T cells enriched from blood (not recorded which). V is TRBV30 and J is TRBJ2-2, with D possibly TRBD2 on 5 matching bases. The CDR3 bases are TGTGCCTGCCGGACCCGGAGGACCGGGGAGCTGTTTTTT. Translation: CACRTRRTGELFF. The full variable domain, with the rest looked up from reference TRBV30 and TRBJ2-2, is SQTIHQWPATLVQPVGSPLSLECTVEGTSNPNLYWYRQAAGRGLQLLFYSVGIGQISSEVPQNLSASRPQDRQFILSSKKLLLSDSGFYLCACRTRRTGELFFGEGSRLTVL.